This T cell receptor (beta chain) was sequenced during a study of cytomegalovirus exposure and HLA in healthy donors. Across the study: In a later analysis, it was reported that the 110 or so validation repertoires had been produced on the same platform as the roughly 700 repertoires belonging to the first cohort. Study-wide points: Specific recognition of CMV antigens was confirmed in vitro for a few chains (all CMV-associated). Most sequenced TCRs were rare (though some public TCRs occurred in many donors). Investigators reported 164 TCR beta chains as tied to cytomegalovirus.

The protocol was immunoSEQ multiplex PCR, while the TCRdb copy is restricted to in-frame clones and leaves out a portion. The sample carries about 130,000 clones, approximately 89% recorded once. This clone was recorded once. Its matching antigen is unknown. Per germline, CDR1 LNHDA and CDR2 SQIVND (reference sequence). The V gene lost 0 bases and the J gene lost 0 bases, with 15 bases spanning the gap. There are 17 residues in the CDR3. The TCR originated in a woman aged 18-29 years in good health and CMV-seronegative. V gene TRBV19 combines with J gene TRBJ2-7, with a possible D match to TRBD1 (5 bases). The sample taken for sequencing was PBMCs. The CDR3 region is CASSIDYSRGHSYEQYF. CDR3 bases: TGTGCCAGTAGTATAGATTACTCTAGGGGCCACTCCTACGAGCAGTACTTC. The full variable domain, completed using reference TRBV19 and TRBJ2-7, is DGGITQSPKYLFRKEGQNVTLSCEQNLNHDAMYWYRQDPGQGLRLIYYSQIVNDFQKGDIAEGYSVSREKKESFPLTVTSAQKNPTAFYLCASSIDYSRGHSYEQYFGPGTRLTVT.